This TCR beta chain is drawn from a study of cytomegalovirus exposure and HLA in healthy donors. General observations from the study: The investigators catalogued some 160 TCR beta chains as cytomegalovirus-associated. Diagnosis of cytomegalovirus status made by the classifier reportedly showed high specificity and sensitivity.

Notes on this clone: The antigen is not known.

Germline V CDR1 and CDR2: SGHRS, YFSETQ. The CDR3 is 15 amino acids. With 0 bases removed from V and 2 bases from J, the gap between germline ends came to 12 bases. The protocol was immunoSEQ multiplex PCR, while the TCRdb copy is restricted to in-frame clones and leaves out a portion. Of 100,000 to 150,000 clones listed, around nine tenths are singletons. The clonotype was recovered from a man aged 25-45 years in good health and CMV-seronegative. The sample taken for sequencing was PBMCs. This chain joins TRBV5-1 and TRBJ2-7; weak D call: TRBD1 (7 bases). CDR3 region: CASSLAPGGTYEQYF. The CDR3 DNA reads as TGCGCCAGCAGCTTGGCCCCAGGGGGGACCTACGAGCAGTACTTC.